The TCR beta chain described here comes from a study of STAT3 mutations in large granular lymphocyte leukemia. Study information: Roughly half the longitudinally sequenced T-LGLL patients had canonical STAT3 mutations. Study-level results: At least one immunodominant TCR beta clonotype appeared in every T-cell large granular lymphocyte leukemia patient.

Using immunoSEQ multiplex PCR, the repertoire was profiled, and TCRdb retains in-frame clones only, with some absent. The sample holds about 10,000 clones, roughly 85% seen once. V lost 5 bases to trimming and J lost 2 bases, with 16 bases between them. The CDR3 has 15 residues. Germline V CDR1 and CDR2: SQVTM, ANQGSEA. This clone was seen a few times. The antigen is undetermined. The sample consisted of peripheral blood mononuclear cells. The clonotype originates from a man in his 60s with T-cell large granular lymphocyte leukemia. Some clones in this sample may be carry-over from other donors' samples. The chain uses TRBV29-1 and TRBJ1-3; no clear D. The CDR3 loop reads CSVRVDGLTGNTIYF. CDR3 bases: TGCAGCGTTAGGGTGGATGGTCTGACTGGAAACACCATATATTTT.